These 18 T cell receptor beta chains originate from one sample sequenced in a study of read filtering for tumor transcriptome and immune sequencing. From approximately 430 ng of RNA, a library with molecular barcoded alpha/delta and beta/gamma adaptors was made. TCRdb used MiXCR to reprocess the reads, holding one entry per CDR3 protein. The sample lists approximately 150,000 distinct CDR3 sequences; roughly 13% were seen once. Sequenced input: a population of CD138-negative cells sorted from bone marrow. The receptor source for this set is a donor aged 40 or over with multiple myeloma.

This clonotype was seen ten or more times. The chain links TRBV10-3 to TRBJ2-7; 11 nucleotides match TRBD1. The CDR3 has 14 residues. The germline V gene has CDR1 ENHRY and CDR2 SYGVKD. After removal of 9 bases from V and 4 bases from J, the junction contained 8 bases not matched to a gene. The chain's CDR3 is CAIGTGGRFYEQYF. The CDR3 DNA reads TGTGCCATTGGGACAGGGGGTAGATTTTACGAGCAGTACTTC.

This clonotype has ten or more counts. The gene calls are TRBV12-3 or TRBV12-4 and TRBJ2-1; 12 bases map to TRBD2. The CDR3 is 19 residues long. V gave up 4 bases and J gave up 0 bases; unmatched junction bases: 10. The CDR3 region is CASSSPGLAGPLSYNEQFF. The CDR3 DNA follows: TGTGCCAGCAGTTCCCCGGGACTAGCGGGTCCTCTCTCCTACAATGAGCAGTTCTTC.

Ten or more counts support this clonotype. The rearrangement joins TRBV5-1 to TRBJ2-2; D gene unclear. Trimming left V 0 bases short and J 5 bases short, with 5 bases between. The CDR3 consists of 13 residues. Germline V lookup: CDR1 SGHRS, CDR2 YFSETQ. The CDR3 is CASSLGATGELFF. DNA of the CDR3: TGCGCCAGCAGCTTGGGCGCAACCGGGGAGCTGTTTTTT.

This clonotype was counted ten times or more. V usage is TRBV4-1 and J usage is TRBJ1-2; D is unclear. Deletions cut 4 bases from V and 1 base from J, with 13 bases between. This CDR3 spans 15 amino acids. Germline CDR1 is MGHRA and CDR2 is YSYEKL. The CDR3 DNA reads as TGCGCCAGCAGCCCGACCCAAACTAGTAACTATGGCTACACCTTC. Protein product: CASSPTQTSNYGYTF.

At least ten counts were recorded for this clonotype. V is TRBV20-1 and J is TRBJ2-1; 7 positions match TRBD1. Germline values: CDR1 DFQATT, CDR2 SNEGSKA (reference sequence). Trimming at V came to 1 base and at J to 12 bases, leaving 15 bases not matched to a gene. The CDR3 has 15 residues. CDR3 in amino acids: CSARGGRDSMFGQFF. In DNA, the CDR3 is TGCAGTGCTAGAGGGGGAAGGGACAGCATGTTTGGGCAGTTCTTC.

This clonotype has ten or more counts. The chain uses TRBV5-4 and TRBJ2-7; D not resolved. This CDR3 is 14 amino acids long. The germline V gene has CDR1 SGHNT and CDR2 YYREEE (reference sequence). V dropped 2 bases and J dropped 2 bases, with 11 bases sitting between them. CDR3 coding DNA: TGTGCCAGCAGCTTTCGAAACGCTCCCTACGAGCAGTACTTC. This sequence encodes CASSFRNAPYEQYF.

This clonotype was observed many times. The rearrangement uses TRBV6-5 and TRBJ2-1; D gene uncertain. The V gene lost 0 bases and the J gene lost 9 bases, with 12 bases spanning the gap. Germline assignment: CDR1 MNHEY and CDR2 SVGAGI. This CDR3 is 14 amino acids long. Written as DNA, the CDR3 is TGTGCCAGCAGTTACTCTGGGATTACGGGTGAGCAGTTCTTC. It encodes CASSYSGITGEQFF.

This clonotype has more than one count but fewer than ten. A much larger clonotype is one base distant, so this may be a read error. The CDR3 region is CAWSSDRSSQPQHF. The CDR3, as DNA: TGTGCCTGGAGCTCGGACAGGAGTAGTCAGCCCCAGCATTTT. The chain carries TRBV30 and TRBJ1-5; 7 nucleotides line up with TRBD1. V shed 3 bases, J shed 6 bases, and the junction held 8 bases outside the gene matches. CDR3 length: 14 residues. Germline loops: CDR1 GTSNPN, CDR2 SVGIG (reference sequence).

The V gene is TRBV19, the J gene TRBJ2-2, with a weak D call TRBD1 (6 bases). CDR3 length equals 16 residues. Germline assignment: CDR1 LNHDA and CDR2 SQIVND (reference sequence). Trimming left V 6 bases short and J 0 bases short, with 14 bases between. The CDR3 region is CASSGQRNANTGELFF. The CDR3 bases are TGTGCCAGTAGCGGACAGCGAAACGCGAACACCGGGGAGCTGTTTTTT. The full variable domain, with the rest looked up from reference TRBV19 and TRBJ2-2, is DGGITQSPKYLFRKEGQNVTLSCEQNLNHDAMYWYRQDPGQGLRLIYYSQIVNDFQKGDIAEGYSVSREKKESFPLTVTSAQKNPTAFYLCASSGQRNANTGELFFGEGSRLTVL.

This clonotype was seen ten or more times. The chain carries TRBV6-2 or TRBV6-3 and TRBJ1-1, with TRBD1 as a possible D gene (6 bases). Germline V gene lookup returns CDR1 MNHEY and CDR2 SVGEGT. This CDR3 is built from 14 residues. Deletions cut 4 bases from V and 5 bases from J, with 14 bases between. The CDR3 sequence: CASSSPDRGTEAFF. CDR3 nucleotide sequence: TGTGCCAGCAGTTCCCCGGACAGAGGGACTGAAGCTTTCTTT.

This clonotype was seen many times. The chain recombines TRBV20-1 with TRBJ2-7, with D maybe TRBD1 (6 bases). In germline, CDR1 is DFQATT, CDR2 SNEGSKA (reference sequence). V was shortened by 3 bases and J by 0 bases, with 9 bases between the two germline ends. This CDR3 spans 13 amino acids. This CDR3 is CSARNRDSYEQYF. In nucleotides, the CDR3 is TGCAGTGCTAGGAACAGGGACTCCTACGAGCAGTACTTC.

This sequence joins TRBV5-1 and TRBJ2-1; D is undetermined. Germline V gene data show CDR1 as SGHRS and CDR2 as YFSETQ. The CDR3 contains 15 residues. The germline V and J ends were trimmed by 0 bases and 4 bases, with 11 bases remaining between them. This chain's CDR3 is CASSLASTQYNEQFF. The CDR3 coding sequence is TGCGCCAGCAGCTTGGCTTCCACCCAATACAATGAGCAGTTCTTC.

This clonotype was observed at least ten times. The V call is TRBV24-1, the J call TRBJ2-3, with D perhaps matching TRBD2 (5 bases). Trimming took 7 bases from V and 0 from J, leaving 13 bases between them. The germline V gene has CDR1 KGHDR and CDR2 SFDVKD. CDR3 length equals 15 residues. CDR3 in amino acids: CATSARSGSTDTQYF. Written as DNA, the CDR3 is TGTGCCACCAGCGCCCGATCGGGGAGCACAGATACGCAGTATTTT.

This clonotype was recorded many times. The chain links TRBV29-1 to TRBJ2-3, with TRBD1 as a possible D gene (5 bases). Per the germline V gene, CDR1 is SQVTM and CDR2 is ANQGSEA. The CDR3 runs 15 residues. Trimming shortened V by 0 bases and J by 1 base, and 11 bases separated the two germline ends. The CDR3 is CSVEDTGWGTDTQYF. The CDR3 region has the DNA TGCAGCGTTGAAGATACAGGCTGGGGCACAGATACGCAGTATTTT.

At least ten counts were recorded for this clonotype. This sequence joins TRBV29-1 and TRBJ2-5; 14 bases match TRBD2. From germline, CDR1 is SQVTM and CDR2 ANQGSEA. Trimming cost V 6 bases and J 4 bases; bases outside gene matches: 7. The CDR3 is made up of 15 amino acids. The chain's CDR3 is CSVEGLAGVGETQYF. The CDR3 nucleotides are TGCAGCGTCGAGGGACTAGCGGGAGTAGGAGAGACCCAGTACTTC.

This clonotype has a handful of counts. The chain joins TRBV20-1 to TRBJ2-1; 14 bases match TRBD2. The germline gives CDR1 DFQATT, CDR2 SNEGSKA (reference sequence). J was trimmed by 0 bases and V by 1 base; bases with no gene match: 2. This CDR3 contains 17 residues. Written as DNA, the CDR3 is TGCAGTGCTAGAGGGACTAGCGGGAGGAGCTCCTACAATGAGCAGTTCTTC. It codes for CSARGTSGRSSYNEQFF.

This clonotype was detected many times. The CDR3 DNA reads TGCAGCGCCTCACAGGGCGGGACTGAAGCTTTCTTT. Protein sequence: CSASQGGTEAFF. The genes are TRBV29-1 and TRBJ1-1, with D tentatively TRBD1 (6 bases). The CDR3 spans 12 residues. CDR1 SQVTM and CDR2 ANQGSEA come from the germline V gene. The germline V and J ends were trimmed by 7 bases and 5 bases, with 14 bases remaining between them.

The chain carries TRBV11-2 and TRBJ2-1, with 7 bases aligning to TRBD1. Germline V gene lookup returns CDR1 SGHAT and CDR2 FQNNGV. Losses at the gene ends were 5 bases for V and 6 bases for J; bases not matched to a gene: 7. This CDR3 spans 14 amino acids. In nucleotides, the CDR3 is TGTGCCAGCAGCCCAGATGGGACAGTCAATGAGCAGTTCTTC. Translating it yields CASSPDGTVNEQFF.